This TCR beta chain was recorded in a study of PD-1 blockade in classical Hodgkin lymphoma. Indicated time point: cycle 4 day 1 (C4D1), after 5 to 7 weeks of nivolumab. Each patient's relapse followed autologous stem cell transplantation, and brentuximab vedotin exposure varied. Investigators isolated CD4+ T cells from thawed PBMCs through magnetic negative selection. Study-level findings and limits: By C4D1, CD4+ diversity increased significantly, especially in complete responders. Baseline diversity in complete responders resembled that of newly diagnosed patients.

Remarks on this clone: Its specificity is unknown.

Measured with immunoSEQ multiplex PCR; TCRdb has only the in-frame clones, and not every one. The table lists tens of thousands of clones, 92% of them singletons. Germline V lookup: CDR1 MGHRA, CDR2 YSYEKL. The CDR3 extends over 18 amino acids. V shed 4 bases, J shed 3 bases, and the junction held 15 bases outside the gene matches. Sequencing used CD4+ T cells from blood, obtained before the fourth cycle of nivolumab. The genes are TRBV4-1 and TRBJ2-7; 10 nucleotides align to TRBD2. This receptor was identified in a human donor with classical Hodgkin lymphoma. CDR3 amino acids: CASSRREAGGRTIYEQYF. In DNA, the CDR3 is TGCGCCAGCAGCCGGAGGGAAGCGGGAGGGAGAACGATCTACGAGCAGTACTTC.